This TCR beta chain was identified during a study of T cells after yellow fever vaccination. About the study: Where fractions had low cell numbers, libraries were prepared from them with the SMART-Seq v4 Ultra Low Input RNA kit.

As concerns this clonotype: Its specificity is not known.

Per germline, CDR1 SGDLS and CDR2 YYNGEE. CDR3 length: 14 amino acids. Deletions cut 2 bases from V and 3 bases from J, with 11 bases between. Using its own MiXCR run on the 5' RACE reads, TCRdb lists one record per CDR3 protein. The sample has around 300,000 distinct CDR3 sequences, roughly 4.3% seen once. Notes on the study in general: Researchers noted that a small share of clonotypes showed up in both CD4 and CD8 compartments.

The source was PBMCs, collected 5 days after the yellow fever booster vaccination. This sequence joins TRBV9 and TRBJ2-5, with D possibly TRBD2 on 7 matching bases. The receptor was isolated from a man aged 18-30 years who received the YFV17D yellow fever vaccine. The CDR3 reads CASSVGGGKETQYF. The CDR3 coding sequence is TGTGCCAGCAGCGTTGGGGGGGGCAAAGAGACCCAGTACTTC.